A single T cell receptor beta chain is shown here with its context. This record comes from a study of shared clonotypes between healthy human individuals. It was CD45RO-negative cells, positively selected for CCR7, that made up naive CD8 cells, with terminally differentiated effector memory CD45RA+ cells excluded. The V gene's germline CDR1 is SGHRS and CDR2 YFSETQ. There are 15 residues in the CDR3. The J segment lost 3 bases and the V segment lost 3 bases, leaving 3 bases of the junction unmatched. TCRdb's table, derived via immunoSEQ multiplex PCR, lists solely in-frame clones and lacks some. The sample lists about 2 million clones, approximately 94% occurring once.

The sample comprised naive CD8+ T cells sorted from blood. This chain connects TRBV5-1 to TRBJ2-7; the match to TRBD2 covers 13 bases. The receptor's source is a man aged 18 to 29 in good health. DNA for the CDR3: TGCGCCAGCAGCTCGGGACTAGCGGGGCTCTACGAGCAGTACTTC. Protein product: CASSSGLAGLYEQYF.